The present TCR beta chain was sequenced within a study of beta chain features in type 1 diabetes. General study findings and limits: The influence of HLA type on TCRB rearrangement stayed undetermined.

The purity of all sorted populations exceeded 95%. Reverse transcribing all isolated RNA meant expressed TCRB transcripts were sequenced. Produced via immunoSEQ multiplex PCR; TCRdb's table is partial and in-frame only. The data show 150,000 to 200,000 clones, roughly 9.1% seen once. This clone was seen only a few times. Its cognate antigen is unknown. The identical CDR3 is also encoded by other nucleotide sequences in the sample. Germline trimming cut 4 bases from V and 7 bases from J; bases unmatched to any gene: 13. The CDR3 extends over 16 amino acids. CDR1 and CDR2 from the germline V gene are LGHNA and YSLEER.

The clonotype originates from a woman between 18 and 29 years old in good health. Sequencing was done on a sample of central memory CD4+ T cells from blood. The chain links TRBV4-3 to TRBJ1-5, with 7 bases that match TRBD1. For the CDR3, the DNA is TGCGCCAGCAGCCCATTGAGAGACAGGGTGCGGCAGCCCCAGCATTTT. Residues: CASSPLRDRVRQPQHF.